The clone carrying this TCR beta chain was observed a single time. The germline V gene encodes CDR1 SGHRS and CDR2 YFSETQ. V was clipped by 4 bases and J by 2 bases; unmatched bases: 14. The CDR3 consists of 17 residues. This record belongs to a study of shared clonotypes between healthy human individuals. Profiled with immunoSEQ multiplex PCR; TCRdb holds only in-frame clones, not every one. The repertoire holds more than 2 million clones, 95% seen once, with 0.13% in the top ten. The chain combines TRBV5-1 with TRBJ1-1; 7 nucleotides line up with TRBD1. This receptor was obtained from a man between 18 and 35 years old in good health. The sequenced material came from naive CD4+ T cells sorted from blood. Subset of the sample: CD45RA+ positively selected. DNA for the CDR3: TGCGCCAGCAGCCCGCTAATCCCGACAGGGTCCAACACTGAAGCTTTCTTT. Its translation is CASSPLIPTGSNTEAFF.